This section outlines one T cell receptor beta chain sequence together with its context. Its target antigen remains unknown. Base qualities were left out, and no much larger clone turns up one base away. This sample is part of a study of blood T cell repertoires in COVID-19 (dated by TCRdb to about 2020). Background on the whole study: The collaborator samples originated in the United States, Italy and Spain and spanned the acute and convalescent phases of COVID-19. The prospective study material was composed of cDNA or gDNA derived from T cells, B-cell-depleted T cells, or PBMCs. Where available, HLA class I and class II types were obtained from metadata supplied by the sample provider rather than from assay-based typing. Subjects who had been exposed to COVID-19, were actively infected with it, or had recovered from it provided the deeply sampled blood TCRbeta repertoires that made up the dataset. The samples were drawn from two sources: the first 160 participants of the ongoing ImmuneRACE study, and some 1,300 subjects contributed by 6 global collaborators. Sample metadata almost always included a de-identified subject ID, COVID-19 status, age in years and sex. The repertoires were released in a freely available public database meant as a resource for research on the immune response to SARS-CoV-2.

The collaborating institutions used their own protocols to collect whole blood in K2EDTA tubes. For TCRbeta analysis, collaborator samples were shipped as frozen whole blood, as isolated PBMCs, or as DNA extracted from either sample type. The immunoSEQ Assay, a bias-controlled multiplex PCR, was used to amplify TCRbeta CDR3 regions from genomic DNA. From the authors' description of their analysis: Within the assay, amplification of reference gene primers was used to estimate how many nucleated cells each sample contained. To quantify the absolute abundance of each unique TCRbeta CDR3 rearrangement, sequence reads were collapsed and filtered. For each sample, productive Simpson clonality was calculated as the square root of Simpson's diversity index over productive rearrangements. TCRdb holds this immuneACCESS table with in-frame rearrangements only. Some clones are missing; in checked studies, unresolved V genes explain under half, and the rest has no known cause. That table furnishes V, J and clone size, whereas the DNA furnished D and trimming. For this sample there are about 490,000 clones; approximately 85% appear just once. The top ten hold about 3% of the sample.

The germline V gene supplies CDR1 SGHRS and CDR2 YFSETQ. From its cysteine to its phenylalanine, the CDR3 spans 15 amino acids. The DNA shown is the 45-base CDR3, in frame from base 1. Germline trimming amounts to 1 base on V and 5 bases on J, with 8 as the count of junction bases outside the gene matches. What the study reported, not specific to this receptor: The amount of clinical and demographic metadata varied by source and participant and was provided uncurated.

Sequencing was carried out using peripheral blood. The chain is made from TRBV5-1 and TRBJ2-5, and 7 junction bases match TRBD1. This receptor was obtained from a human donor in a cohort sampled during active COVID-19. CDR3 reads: CASSLSQGPDETQYF. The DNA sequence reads TGCGCCAGCAGCTTGTCACAGGGGCCGGATGAGACCCAGTACTTC.